The entry below gives a single T cell receptor (beta chain) sequence along with its context. Clones were read by immunoSEQ multiplex PCR, and TCRdb kept only the in-frame ones, dropping some. The data contain more than 40,000 clones, 85% to 90% of them singletons. This specimen comes from a study of T cell changes during pregnancy in multiple sclerosis. The CDR3 covers 15 residues. Trimming removed 3 bases at V and 5 bases at J, with 15 bases between. Germline CDR1 is LGHNA and CDR2 is YNFKEQ. The genes are TRBV4-2 and TRBJ2-3, with D unclear. This sample comprised peripheral blood, obtained in the first trimester of pregnancy. The source of this sequence is a female donor in good health, enrolled as a control in a pregnancy study. The CDR3 spells CASSHSRLFRDTQYF. In DNA form, the CDR3 reads TGTGCCAGCAGCCACTCCCGTTTGTTTCGAGATACGCAGTATTTT.